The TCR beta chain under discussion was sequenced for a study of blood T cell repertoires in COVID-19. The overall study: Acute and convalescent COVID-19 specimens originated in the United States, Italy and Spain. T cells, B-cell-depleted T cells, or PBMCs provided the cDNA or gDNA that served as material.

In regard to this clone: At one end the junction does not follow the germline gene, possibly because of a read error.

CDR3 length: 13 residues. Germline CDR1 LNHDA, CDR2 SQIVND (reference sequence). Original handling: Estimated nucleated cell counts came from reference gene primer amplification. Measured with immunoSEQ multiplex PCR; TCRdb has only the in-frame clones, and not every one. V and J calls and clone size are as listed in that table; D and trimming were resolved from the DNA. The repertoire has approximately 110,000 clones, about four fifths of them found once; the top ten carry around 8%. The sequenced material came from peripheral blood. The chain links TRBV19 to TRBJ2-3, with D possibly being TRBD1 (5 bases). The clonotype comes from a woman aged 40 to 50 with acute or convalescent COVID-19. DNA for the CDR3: TGTGCCAGTAGTTTAGAAGGGGAAGGTACGCAGTATTTT. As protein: CASSLEGEGTQYF.